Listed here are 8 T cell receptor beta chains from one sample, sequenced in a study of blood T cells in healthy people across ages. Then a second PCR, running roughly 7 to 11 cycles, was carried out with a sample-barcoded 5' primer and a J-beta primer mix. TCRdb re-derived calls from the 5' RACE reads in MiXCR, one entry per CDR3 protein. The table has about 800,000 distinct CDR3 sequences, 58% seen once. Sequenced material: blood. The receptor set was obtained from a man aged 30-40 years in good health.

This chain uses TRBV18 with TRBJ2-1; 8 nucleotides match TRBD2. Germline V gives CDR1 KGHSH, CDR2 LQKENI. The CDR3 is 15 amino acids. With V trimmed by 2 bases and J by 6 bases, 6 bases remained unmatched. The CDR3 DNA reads TGTGCCAGCTCACCAGGGACTAGTGGTCCCAATGAGCAGTTCTTC. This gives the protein CASSPGTSGPNEQFF.

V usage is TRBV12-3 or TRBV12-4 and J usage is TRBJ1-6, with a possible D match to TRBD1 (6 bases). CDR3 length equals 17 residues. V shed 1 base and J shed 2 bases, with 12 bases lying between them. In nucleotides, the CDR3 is TGTGCCAGCAGTTTAGGGCTCGGGGGCACCTATAATTCACCCCTCCACTTT. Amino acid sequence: CASSLGLGGTYNSPLHF.

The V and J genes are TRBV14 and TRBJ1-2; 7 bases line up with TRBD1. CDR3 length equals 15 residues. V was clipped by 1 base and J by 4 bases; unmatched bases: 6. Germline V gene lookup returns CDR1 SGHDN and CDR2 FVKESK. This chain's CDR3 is CASSQVRRGTYGYTF. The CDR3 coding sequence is TGTGCCAGCAGCCAAGTGCGCAGGGGGACCTATGGCTACACCTTC.

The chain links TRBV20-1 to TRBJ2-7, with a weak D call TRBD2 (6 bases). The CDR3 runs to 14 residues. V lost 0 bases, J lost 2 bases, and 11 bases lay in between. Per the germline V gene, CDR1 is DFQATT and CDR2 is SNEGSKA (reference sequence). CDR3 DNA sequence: TGCAGTGCTAGAGATCGCGGGGAGACCTACGAGCAGTACTTC. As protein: CSARDRGETYEQYF.

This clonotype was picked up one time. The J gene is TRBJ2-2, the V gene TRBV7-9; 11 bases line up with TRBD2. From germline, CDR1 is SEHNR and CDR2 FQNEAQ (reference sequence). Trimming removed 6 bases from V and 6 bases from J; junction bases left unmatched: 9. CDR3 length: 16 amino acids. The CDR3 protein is CASRPTSGSEAGELFF. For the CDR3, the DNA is TGTGCCAGCAGACCTACTAGCGGGAGTGAGGCCGGGGAGCTGTTTTTT. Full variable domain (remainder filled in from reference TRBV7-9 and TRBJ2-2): DTGVSQNPRHKITKRGQNVTFRCDPISEHNRLYWYRQTLGQGPEFLTYFQNEAQLEKSRLLSDRFSAERPKGSFSTLEIQRTEQGDSAMYLCASRPTSGSEAGELFFGEGSRLTVL.

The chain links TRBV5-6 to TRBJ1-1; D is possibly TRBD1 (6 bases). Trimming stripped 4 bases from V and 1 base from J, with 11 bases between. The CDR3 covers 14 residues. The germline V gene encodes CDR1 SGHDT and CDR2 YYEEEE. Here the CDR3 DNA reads TGTGCCAGCAGCAGCCAGGGGCCGAACACTGAAGCTTTCTTT. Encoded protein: CASSSQGPNTEAFF.

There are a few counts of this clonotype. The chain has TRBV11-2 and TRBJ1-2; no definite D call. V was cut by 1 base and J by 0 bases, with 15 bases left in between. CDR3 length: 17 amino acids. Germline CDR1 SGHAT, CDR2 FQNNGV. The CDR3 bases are TGTGCCAGCAGCTTAGTTCCCCCAGCTCTAGCTAACTATGGCTACACCTTC. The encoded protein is CASSLVPPALANYGYTF.

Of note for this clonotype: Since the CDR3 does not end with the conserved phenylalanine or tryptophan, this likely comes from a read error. CDR3 in amino acids: CSVTMGGLGYEQYL. CDR3 nucleotides: TGCAGCGTCACTATGGGGGGACTAGGGTACGAGCAGTACTTA. The chain recombines TRBV29-1 with TRBJ2-7; 8 nucleotides align to TRBD2. The CDR3 is 14 residues long. Germline assignment: CDR1 SQVTM and CDR2 ANQGSEA. V was pared by 6 bases and J by 4 bases, with 11 bases of the junction left unmatched.